These T cell receptor beta chains were read from a single sample in a study of neurological immune-mediated disorders. TCRdb reanalysed the 5' RACE reads using MiXCR and keeps one entry per CDR3 protein. The repertoire holds 50,000 or so distinct CDR3 sequences, with about 23% as singletons. Sequencing was performed on PBMCs. These receptors came from a woman aged 70-85 years in good health. CDR3s include the opening cysteine and the closing phenylalanine or tryptophan. D genes are given only for firm matches.

v_call d_call cdr3_aa
TRBV5-1 TRBD2 CASSIWTSGRSDTQYF
TRBV2 TRBD2 CASSAPLAVTDTQYF
TRBV28 TRBD1 CASSPGTGSYEQYF
TRBV7-9 NA CASSLGNEQYF
TRBV20-1 TRBD1 CSARTGAPGEQFF
TRBV20-1 NA CSARAPGALNNEQFF
TRBV25-1 NA CASGGGAEAFF
TRBV4-2 NA CASSQEIGVYNSPLHF
TRBV7-2 NA CASSEELNQPQHF
TRBV5-1 NA CASNGLTSTDTQYF
TRBV9 NA CASSVDGGAGYGNTIYF
TRBV25-1 NA CASSYHLNTEAFF
TRBV6-5 NA CASSYDRLVGTQYF
TRBV12-3/TRBV12-4 TRBD2 CASSPELAGVLTQYF
TRBV5-1 NA CASSPGLFGNEQFF
TRBV20-1 TRBD2 CSARGGAGGLVNEQFF
TRBV4-3 NA CASREPGPGSQETQYF
TRBV24-1 NA CATSDKKNTGELFF
TRBV25-1 TRBD1 CASSESGTGGNNGYTF
TRBV5-1 NA CASSYDIQETQYF
TRBV9 TRBD1 CASSGQGANTEAFF
TRBV29-1 TRBD1 CSVPGQGAAEAFF
TRBV7-3 NA CASSLGTSGNTIYF
TRBV4-2 TRBD1 CASSQGDRGNSPLHF
TRBV5-1 TRBD1 CAIIETGNYGYTF
TRBV7-9 NA CASSLPGSYEQYF
TRBV5-1 NA CASSPVGGEQFF
TRBV5-6 TRBD2 CASSLAPAGGRETQYF
TRBV7-8 NA CASSLRLETGTEAFF
TRBV5-1 TRBD1 CASSLVPPGQGANEQFF
TRBV6-1 TRBD1 CASARQGRLDEQFF
TRBV25-1 NA CASSEYRKGGNTEAFF
TRBV5-1 NA CASSLQGMNTEAFF
TRBV5-6 NA CASSLGYRQTNYGYTF
TRBV11-2 TRBD1 CASSLEGQGYEQYF
TRBV25-1 NA CASRGGNGEKLFF
TRBV9 TRBD1 CASSHGQGSYEQYF
TRBV20-1 TRBD1 CSARDRFGQGGMGNQPQHF
TRBV6-6 NA CASSSRGLYEKLFF
TRBV7-3 NA CASSPRGPAGWWGGRRRRADTQYF
TRBV4-2 TRBD2 CASSQEAPGLGYNEQFF
TRBV7-2 NA CASSLSDTQYF
TRBV28 NA CASSLVGQAYEAFF
TRBV6-6 TRBD1 CASSSTGGGDTQYF
TRBV6-6 TRBD1 CASSPTGYPEAFF
TRBV7-3 NA CASSLGVQYNEQFF
TRBV6-5 TRBD1 CASSRTGGAYNEQFF
TRBV29-1 NA CSIESVMNTEAFF
TRBV30 NA CAWSPGVRFYEQYF
TRBV6-5 TRBD2 CASRARGGGGPQETQYF
TRBV6-2/TRBV6-3 NA CASIKGSLWEQYF
TRBV12-3/TRBV12-4 NA CASSFWANEKLFF
TRBV5-5 TRBD1 CASTLDRAYNEQFF
TRBV5-1 TRBD2 CASSLSGSSYNEQFF
TRBV5-1 NA CASSSGAQSDTQYF
TRBV6-5 NA CASSYGAIEGTEAFF
TRBV7-2 TRBD2 CASSSSGVYEQYF